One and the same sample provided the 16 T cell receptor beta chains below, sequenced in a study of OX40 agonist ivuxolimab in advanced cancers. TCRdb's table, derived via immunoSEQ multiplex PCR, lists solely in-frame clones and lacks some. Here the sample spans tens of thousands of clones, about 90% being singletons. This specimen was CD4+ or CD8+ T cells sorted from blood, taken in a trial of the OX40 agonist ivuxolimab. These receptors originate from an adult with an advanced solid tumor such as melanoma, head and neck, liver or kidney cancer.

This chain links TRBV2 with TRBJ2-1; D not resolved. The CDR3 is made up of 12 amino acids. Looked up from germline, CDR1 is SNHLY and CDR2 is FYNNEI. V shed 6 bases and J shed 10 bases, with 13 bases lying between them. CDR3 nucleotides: TGTGCCAGCAGGGCCCCTAGAGACGAGCAGTTCTTC. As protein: CASRAPRDEQFF.

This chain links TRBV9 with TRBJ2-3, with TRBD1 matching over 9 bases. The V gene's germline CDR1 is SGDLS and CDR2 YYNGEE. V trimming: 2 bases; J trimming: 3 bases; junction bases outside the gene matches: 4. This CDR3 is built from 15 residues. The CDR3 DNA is TGTGCCAGCAGCGTTACCGGGACAGGGACAGATACGCAGTATTTT. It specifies CASSVTGTGTDTQYF.

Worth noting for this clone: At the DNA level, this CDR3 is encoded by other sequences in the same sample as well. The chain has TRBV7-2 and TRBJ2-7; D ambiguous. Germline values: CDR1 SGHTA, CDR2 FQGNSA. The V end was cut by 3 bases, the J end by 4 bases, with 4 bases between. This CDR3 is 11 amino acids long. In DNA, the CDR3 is TGTGCCAGCAGCTTGGTGTACGAGCAGTACTTC. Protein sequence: CASSLVYEQYF.

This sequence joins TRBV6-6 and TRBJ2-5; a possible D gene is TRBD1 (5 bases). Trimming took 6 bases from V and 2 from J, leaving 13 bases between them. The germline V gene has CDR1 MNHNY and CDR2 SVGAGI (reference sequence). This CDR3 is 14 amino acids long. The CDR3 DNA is TGTGCCAGCAGGTCCACAGGCGAACAAGAGACCCAGTACTTC. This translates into CASRSTGEQETQYF.

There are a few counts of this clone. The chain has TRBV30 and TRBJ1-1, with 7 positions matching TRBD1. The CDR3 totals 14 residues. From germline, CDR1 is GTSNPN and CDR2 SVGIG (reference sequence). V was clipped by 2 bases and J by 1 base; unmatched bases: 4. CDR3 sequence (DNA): TGTGCCTGGAGTCGACAGGGAGGGAACACTGAAGCTTTCTTT. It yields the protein CAWSRQGGNTEAFF.

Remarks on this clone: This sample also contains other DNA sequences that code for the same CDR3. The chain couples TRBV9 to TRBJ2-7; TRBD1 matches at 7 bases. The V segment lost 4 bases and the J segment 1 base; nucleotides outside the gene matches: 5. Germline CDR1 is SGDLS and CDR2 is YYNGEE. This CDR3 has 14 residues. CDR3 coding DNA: TGTGCCAGCAGCCCCAGACAGGGTTCCTACGAGCAGTACTTC. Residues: CASSPRQGSYEQYF.

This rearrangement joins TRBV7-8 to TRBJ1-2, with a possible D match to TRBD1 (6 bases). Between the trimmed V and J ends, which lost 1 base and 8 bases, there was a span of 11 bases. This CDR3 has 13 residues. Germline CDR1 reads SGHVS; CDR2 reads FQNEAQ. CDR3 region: CASSLGTAQGYTF. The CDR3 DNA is TGTGCCAGCAGCTTAGGGACAGCCCAAGGCTACACCTTC.

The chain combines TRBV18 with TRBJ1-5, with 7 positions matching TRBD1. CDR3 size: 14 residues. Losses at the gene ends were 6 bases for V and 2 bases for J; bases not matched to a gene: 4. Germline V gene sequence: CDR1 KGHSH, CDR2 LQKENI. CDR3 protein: CASSRDSGNQPQHF. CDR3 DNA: TGTGCCAGCTCTCGGGACAGCGGCAATCAGCCCCAGCATTTT. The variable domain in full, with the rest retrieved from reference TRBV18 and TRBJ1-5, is NAGVMQNPRHLVRRRGQEARLRCSPMKGHSHVYWYRQLPEEGLKFMVYLQKENIIDESGMPKERFSAEFPKEGPSILRIQQVVRGDSAAYFCASSRDSGNQPQHFGDGTRLSIL.

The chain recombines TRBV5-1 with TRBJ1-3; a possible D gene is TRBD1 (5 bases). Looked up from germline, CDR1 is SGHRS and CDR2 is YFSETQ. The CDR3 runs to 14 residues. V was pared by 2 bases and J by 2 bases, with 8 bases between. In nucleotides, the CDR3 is TGCGCCAGCAGCTTAGACAGCACTGGAAACACCATATATTTT. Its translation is CASSLDSTGNTIYF.

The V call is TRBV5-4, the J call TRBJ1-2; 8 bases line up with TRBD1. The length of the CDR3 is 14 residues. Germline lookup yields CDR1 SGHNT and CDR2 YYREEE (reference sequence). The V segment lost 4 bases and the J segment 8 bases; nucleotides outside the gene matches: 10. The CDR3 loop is CASSQDREAGGYTF. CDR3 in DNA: TGTGCCAGCAGCCAGGACAGGGAGGCGGGCGGCTACACCTTC.

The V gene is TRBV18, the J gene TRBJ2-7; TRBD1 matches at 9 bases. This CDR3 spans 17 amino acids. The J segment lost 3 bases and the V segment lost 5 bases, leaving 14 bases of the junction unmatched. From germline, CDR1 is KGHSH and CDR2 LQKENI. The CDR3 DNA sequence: TGTGCCAGCTCAACCGGGTTATCGACAGGGGGTAACTACGAGCAGTACTTC. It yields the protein CASSTGLSTGGNYEQYF.

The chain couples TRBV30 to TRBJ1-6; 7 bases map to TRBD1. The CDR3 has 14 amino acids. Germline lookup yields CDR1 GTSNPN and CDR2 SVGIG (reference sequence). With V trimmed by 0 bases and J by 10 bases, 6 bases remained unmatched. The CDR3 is CAWSVTGVISPLHF. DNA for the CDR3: TGTGCCTGGAGTGTAACAGGGGTAATATCACCCCTCCACTTT.

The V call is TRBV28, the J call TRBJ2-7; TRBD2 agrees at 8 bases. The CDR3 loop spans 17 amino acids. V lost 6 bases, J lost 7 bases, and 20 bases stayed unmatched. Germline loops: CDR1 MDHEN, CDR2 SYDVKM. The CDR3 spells CASSLSGAGGPPAEQYF. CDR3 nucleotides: TGTGCCAGCAGCCTTTCCGGGGCGGGAGGCCCCCCGGCGGAGCAGTACTTC.

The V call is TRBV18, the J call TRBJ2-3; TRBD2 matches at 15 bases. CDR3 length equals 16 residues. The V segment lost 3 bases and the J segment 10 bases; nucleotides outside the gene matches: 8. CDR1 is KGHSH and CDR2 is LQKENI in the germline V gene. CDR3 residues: CASSPLGTSGRISQYF. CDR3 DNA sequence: TGTGCCAGCTCACCGTTAGGGACTAGCGGGAGGATATCGCAGTATTTT.

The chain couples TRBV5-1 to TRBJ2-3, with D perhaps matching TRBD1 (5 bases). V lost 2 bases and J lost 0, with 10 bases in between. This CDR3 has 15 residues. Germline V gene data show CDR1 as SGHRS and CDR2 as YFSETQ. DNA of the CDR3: TGCGCCAGCAGCTTACAGGAGCCTAGCACAGATACGCAGTATTTT. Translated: CASSLQEPSTDTQYF.

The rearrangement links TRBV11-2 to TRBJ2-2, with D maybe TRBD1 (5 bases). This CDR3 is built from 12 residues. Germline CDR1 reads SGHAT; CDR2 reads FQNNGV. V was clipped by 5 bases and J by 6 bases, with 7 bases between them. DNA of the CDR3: TGTGCCAGCAGCCCAGGGCCCGGGGAGCTGTTTTTT. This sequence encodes CASSPGPGELFF. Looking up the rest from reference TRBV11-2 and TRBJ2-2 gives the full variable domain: EAGVAQSPRYKIIEKRQSVAFWCNPISGHATLYWYQQILGQGPKLLIQFQNNGVVDDSQLPKDRFSAERLKGVDSTLKIQPAKLEDSAVYLCASSPGPGELFFGEGSRLTVL.